These 26 T cell receptor beta chains share one sample of origin, sequenced in a study of CD8+ T cells in alopecia areata. Extraction of RNA preceded its reverse transcription into cDNA, which served as the sequencing template. Assay: immunoSEQ multiplex PCR; the TCRdb copy retains only in-frame clones and omits some. The sample has about 180,000 clones; around 64% are singletons. This specimen was CD8+ T cells sorted from blood, taken at week 0. These receptor sequences come from a human donor with alopecia areata.

The CDR3: CASSFAGVRGEQYF. Here the CDR3 DNA reads TGTGCCAGCAGCTTCGCAGGGGTCCGAGGCGAGCAGTACTTC. The rearrangement uses TRBV7-6 and TRBJ2-7; tentative D call: TRBD1 (6 bases). The CDR3 spans 14 residues. V was clipped by 3 bases and J by 6 bases, with 15 bases between them. Germline-derived CDR1 and CDR2 are SGHVS and FNYEAQ.

The V call is TRBV25-1, the J call TRBJ2-7, with a tentative D call TRBD2 (5 bases). The length of the CDR3 is 13 residues. V was clipped by 1 base and J by 5 bases, with 9 bases between them. Germline V gives CDR1 MGHDK, CDR2 SYGVNS. The CDR3 reads CASSELGVHEQYF. Written as DNA, the CDR3 is TGTGCCAGCAGTGAATTGGGAGTCCACGAGCAGTACTTC.

This sequence joins TRBV5-1 and TRBJ1-1; TRBD1 agrees at 10 bases. The CDR3 contains 14 residues. The germline V gene encodes CDR1 SGHRS and CDR2 YFSETQ. Trimming removed 4 bases from V and 5 bases from J; junction bases left unmatched: 5. CDR3 protein: CASSRGTGDTEAFF. The CDR3 coding sequence is TGCGCCAGCAGCCGCGGGACAGGGGATACTGAAGCTTTCTTT.

The chain joins TRBV6-6 to TRBJ1-3, with D possibly being TRBD1 (6 bases). V lost 5 bases, J lost 5 bases, and 13 bases lay in between. This CDR3 region has 14 residues. Germline assignment: CDR1 MNHNY and CDR2 SVGAGI (reference sequence). The CDR3 nucleotides are TGTGCCAGCAGTGATACAGGGCCCAGAAACACCATATATTTT. Amino acid sequence: CASSDTGPRNTIYF.

This sequence joins TRBV6-5 and TRBJ1-5, with D perhaps TRBD1 (6 bases). The V gene lost 5 bases and the J gene lost 7 bases, with 12 bases spanning the gap. The CDR3 is made up of 13 amino acids. Germline V lookup: CDR1 MNHEY, CDR2 SVGAGI. CDR3 in amino acids: CASSTGGRQPQHF. For the CDR3, the DNA is TGTGCCAGCAGTACGGGGGGCCGACAGCCCCAGCATTTT.

This sequence joins TRBV6-5 and TRBJ1-2; no clear D gene. The CDR3 spans 14 residues. Trimming left V 5 bases short and J 4 bases short, with 14 bases between. Germline V gives CDR1 MNHEY, CDR2 SVGAGI. Here the CDR3 reads CASSALAGIYGYTF. The CDR3 DNA sequence: TGTGCCAGCAGTGCACTTGCAGGAATCTATGGCTACACCTTC.

This clone was seen once. Other nucleotide sequences from this sample produce the same CDR3. The chain links TRBV5-6 to TRBJ1-2; TRBD1 agrees at 9 bases. The CDR3 consists of 12 residues. CDR1 SGHDT and CDR2 YYEEEE come from the germline V gene. After removal of 4 bases from V and 8 bases from J, the junction contained 3 bases not matched to a gene. CDR3 in amino acids: CASSLGTGGYTF. In nucleotides, the CDR3 is TGTGCCAGCAGCCTGGGGACAGGGGGCTACACCTTC.

This clone was counted once. The chain is built from TRBV13 and TRBJ2-1; D is undetermined. Trimming took off 5 bases at V and 0 bases at J, with 11 bases between the two ends. CDR1 PRHDT and CDR2 FYEKMQ come from the germline V gene (reference sequence). The CDR3 contains 15 residues. DNA for the CDR3: TGTGCCAGCAGCGGACCACGCAGCTCCTACAATGAGCAGTTCTTC. Translating gives CASSGPRSSYNEQFF.

This clone has a handful of counts. This sequence joins TRBV7-9 and TRBJ2-1; D gene uncertain. The V and J ends lost 6 bases and 9 bases respectively, with 15 bases between them. The CDR3 contains 13 residues. CDR1 and CDR2 from the germline V gene are SEHNR and FQNEAQ (reference sequence). The DNA for the CDR3 is TGTGCCAGCAGTCGGCCCGGATTGACTGAGCAGTTCTTC. This encodes CASSRPGLTEQFF.

The chain joins TRBV29-1 to TRBJ2-2; D gene uncertain. V was pared by 5 bases and J by 6 bases, with 10 bases between. In germline, CDR1 is SQVTM, CDR2 ANQGSEA. The CDR3 length is 12 residues. CDR3 amino acids: CSVLIWAGELFF. The CDR3 region has the DNA TGCAGCGTTCTTATTTGGGCCGGGGAGCTGTTTTTT.

In this sample, this clone turned up a few times. The chain employs TRBV7-3 and TRBJ2-5; weak D call: TRBD1 (7 bases). CDR1 SGHTA and CDR2 FQGTGA come from the germline V gene. The CDR3 totals 13 residues. V lost 5 bases, J lost 6 bases, and 13 bases lay in between. The chain's CDR3 is CASSMRDSQTQYF. CDR3 DNA: TGTGCCAGCAGCATGCGGGACAGCCAGACCCAGTACTTC.

This clone has a single count. The rearrangement joins TRBV9 to TRBJ1-2, with a possible D match to TRBD1 (6 bases). V was shortened by 4 bases and J by 4 bases, with 20 bases between the two germline ends. Germline lookup yields CDR1 SGDLS and CDR2 YYNGEE. The length of the CDR3 is 16 residues. CDR3 sequence: CASSSNTKTGSYGYTF. CDR3 bases: TGTGCCAGCAGCTCAAACACGAAGACAGGATCCTATGGCTACACCTTC.

V gene TRBV5-1 combines with J gene TRBJ2-1; 11 nucleotides agree with TRBD2. V lost 2 bases, J lost 1 base, and 8 bases stayed unmatched. The CDR3 is 18 residues long. Germline CDR1 and CDR2: SGHRS and YFSETQ. The CDR3, as DNA: TGCGCCAGCAGCTTACTAGCGGGGGATTATCTATCCTACAATGAGCAGTTCTTC. Translated: CASSLLAGDYLSYNEQFF.

This clone showed up just once. The chain links TRBV7-9 to TRBJ1-6; 8 bases agree with TRBD1. The V gene's germline CDR1 is SEHNR and CDR2 FQNEAQ (reference sequence). This CDR3 has 17 amino acids. The V and J ends lost 4 bases and 10 bases, in that order; junction bases with no gene match: 15. The CDR3 bases are TGTGCCAGCAGCTCCCACGACCAGACAGGGGCGGCATCACCCCTCCACTTT. This codes for CASSSHDQTGAASPLHF.

This sequence joins TRBV6-1 and TRBJ2-3, with 9 bases matching TRBD1. The CDR3 sequence is 15 residues long. Trimming at V came to 4 bases and at J to 2 bases, leaving 4 bases not matched to a gene. Germline CDR1 and CDR2: MNHNS and SASEGT. In DNA, the CDR3 is TGTGCCAGCAGTGCCAGGGACAGGGCCACAGATACGCAGTATTTT. This encodes CASSARDRATDTQYF.

In this sample, this clone turned up a few times. The J gene is TRBJ2-3, the V gene TRBV6-1, with TRBD1 matching 10 bases. Looked up from germline, CDR1 is MNHNS and CDR2 is SASEGT. This CDR3 contains 15 residues. The J segment lost 4 bases and the V segment lost 8 bases, leaving 9 bases of the junction unmatched. The CDR3 loop reads CASGRGGTGADTQYF. Here the CDR3 DNA reads TGTGCCAGCGGCCGAGGGGGGACAGGGGCAGATACGCAGTATTTT.

In regard to this clone: A read error may account for a junction end that differs from germline. This chain connects TRBV30 to TRBJ2-1; D is perhaps TRBD1 (6 bases). The CDR3 loop spans 11 amino acids. Germline values: CDR1 GTSNPN, CDR2 SVGIG (reference sequence). The CDR3: CARSGGGEQFF. The CDR3, as DNA: TGTGCCCGGAGTGGGGGCGGTGAGCAGTTCTTC. Using reference TRBV30 and TRBJ2-1 for the parts outside the CDR3, the full variable domain is SQTIHQWPATLVQPVGSPLSLECTVEGTSNPNLYWYRQAAGRGLQLLFYSVGIGQISSEVPQNLSASRPQDRQFILSSKKLLLSDSGFYLCARSGGGEQFFGPGTRLTVL.

The V gene is TRBV5-1, the J gene TRBJ2-3; a weak D match, TRBD1 (6 bases). CDR1 and CDR2 (germline): SGHRS, YFSETQ. The CDR3 has 15 residues. V lost 3 bases and J lost 2, with 13 bases in between. CDR3 nucleotides: TGCGCCAGCAGCTCCAGGACAGATCTCACAGATACGCAGTATTTT. Protein product: CASSSRTDLTDTQYF.

The J gene is TRBJ1-5, the V gene TRBV6-5; possible D gene TRBD1, 6 bases. V was pared by 2 bases and J by 9 bases, with 11 bases between. The CDR3 length is 13 residues. Germline CDR1 is MNHEY and CDR2 is SVGAGI. CDR3 sequence: CASSYGGGTPQHF. As DNA, the CDR3 is TGTGCCAGCAGTTACGGGGGGGGCACGCCCCAGCATTTT.

V is TRBV6-5 and J is TRBJ1-6; TRBD1 might be the D (5 bases). Trimming stripped 2 bases from V and 7 bases from J, with 6 bases between. CDR3 length: 13 residues. Germline V CDR1 and CDR2: MNHEY, SVGAGI. DNA for the CDR3: TGTGCCAGCAGTTACGAGGGGAATTCACCCCTCCACTTT. Its protein product is CASSYEGNSPLHF.

The chain recombines TRBV27 with TRBJ2-4; a possible D gene is TRBD2 (6 bases). V lost 5 bases, J lost 6 bases, and 11 bases lay in between. The CDR3 has 13 amino acids. In germline, CDR1 is MNHEY, CDR2 SMNVEV (reference sequence). The CDR3 DNA reads as TGTGCCAGCAGTGATGTAGCGGCAAACATTCAGTACTTC. It translates to CASSDVAANIQYF.

The table lists this clone with a few counts. The chain carries TRBV29-1 and TRBJ2-1; D is possibly TRBD1 (5 bases). The CDR3 runs to 10 residues. The germline gives CDR1 SQVTM, CDR2 ANQGSEA. The DNA for the CDR3 is TGCAGTTGTAGGGGAAATGAGCAGTTCTTC. The encoded protein is CSCRGNEQFF.

The chain combines TRBV4-1 with TRBJ2-7, with D possibly matching TRBD1 (6 bases). V lost 4 bases and J lost 0, with 10 bases in between. This CDR3 has 14 residues. Germline CDR1 is MGHRA and CDR2 is YSYEKL. The CDR3 DNA is TGCGCCAGCAGCCGGAGACAGGACTCCTACGAGCAGTACTTC. This codes for CASSRRQDSYEQYF.

V is TRBV13 and J is TRBJ2-7, with TRBD1 identical over 9 bases. Germline CDR1 is PRHDT and CDR2 is FYEKMQ (reference sequence). The CDR3 runs 17 residues. The junction had 13 bases not matched to a gene; V was cut back by 4 bases and J by 3 bases. The CDR3 bases are TGTGCCAGCAGCTACCGATCACACGGGGGACAGGGCTACGAGCAGTACTTC. It codes for CASSYRSHGGQGYEQYF.

This chain connects TRBV27 to TRBJ1-1, with D possibly matching TRBD1 (6 bases). This CDR3 has 14 residues. The germline CDR1 and CDR2 sequences are MNHEY and SMNVEV (reference sequence). Trimming took 5 bases from V and 9 from J, leaving 19 bases between them. In nucleotides, the CDR3 is TGTGCCAGCAGTGGGGAGGGCAGGGGCTTAAAAGCTTTCTTT. Translated, it gives CASSGEGRGLKAFF.

V gene TRBV4-1 combines with J gene TRBJ1-2; 9 bases are a match to TRBD1. The CDR3 contains 14 residues. Trimming cost V 3 bases and J 6 bases; bases outside gene matches: 5. In germline, CDR1 is MGHRA, CDR2 YSYEKL. CDR3 nucleotide sequence: TGCGCCAGCAGCCAGGCAGGGACAGGGAATGGCTACACCTTC. Its protein is CASSQAGTGNGYTF.